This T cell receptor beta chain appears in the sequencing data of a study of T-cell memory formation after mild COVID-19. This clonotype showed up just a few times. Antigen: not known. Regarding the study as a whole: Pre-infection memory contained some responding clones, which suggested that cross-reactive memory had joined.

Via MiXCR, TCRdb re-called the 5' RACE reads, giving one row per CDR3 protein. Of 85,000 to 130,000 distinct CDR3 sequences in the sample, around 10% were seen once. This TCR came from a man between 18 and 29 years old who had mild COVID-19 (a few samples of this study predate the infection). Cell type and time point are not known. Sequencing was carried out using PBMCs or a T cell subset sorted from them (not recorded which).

In DNA form, the CDR3 reads TGTGCTAGTGCCCAGACTAGCGGGGGCTTCTACGAGCAGTACTTC. Encoded protein: CASAQTSGGFYEQYF. The V gene is TRBV12-5, the J gene TRBJ2-7; 12 nucleotides align to TRBD2. With V trimmed by 7 bases and J by 3 bases, 7 bases remained unmatched. Germline V CDR1 and CDR2: LGHNT, FRNRAP. The CDR3 consists of 15 residues.